This TCR beta chain came from a study of OX40 agonist ivuxolimab in advanced cancers. Study-level information: The dose-escalation cohort had hepatocellular carcinoma, melanoma, renal cell or head and neck cancer.

CDR1 SQVTM and CDR2 ANQGSEA come from the germline V gene. Trimming cost V 7 bases and J 0 bases; bases outside gene matches: 8. The CDR3 is made up of 16 amino acids. Using immunoSEQ multiplex PCR, the repertoire was profiled, and TCRdb retains in-frame clones only, with some absent. The data hold tens of thousands of clones, with 85% to 90% observed a single time. Study-wide results and caveats: At 0.1 to 3.0 mg/kg and by week 6, CD4+ and CD8+ T cells in the blood had expanded clonally.

Concerning this clone itself: The antigen is unknown.

The rearrangement uses TRBV29-1 and TRBJ2-4, with 11 bases that match TRBD1. Source: CD4+ or CD8+ T cells sorted from blood, taken in a trial of the OX40 agonist ivuxolimab. The sequence derives from an adult with an advanced solid tumor such as melanoma, head and neck, liver or kidney cancer. The CDR3 here is CSGWTGGNLAKNIQYF. Written as DNA, the CDR3 is TGCAGCGGTTGGACAGGGGGCAATCTAGCCAAAAACATTCAGTACTTC.